Given below is one T cell receptor (beta chain) in context. The repertoire was sequenced with immunoSEQ multiplex PCR; TCRdb's copy has only in-frame clones and lacks some. This table has 150,000 to 200,000 clones, 70% to 90% appearing once. This sample was included in a study of control samples from healthy donors and cancer patients. V lost 6 bases to trimming and J lost 3 bases, with 15 bases between them. The germline V gene encodes CDR1 KGHSH and CDR2 LQKENI. CDR3 length: 14 amino acids. The TCR sequence derives from a man under 40 in good health. J is TRBJ2-7 and V is TRBV18; D possibly matches TRBD1 or TRBD2 (5 bases each). Sequencing used blood. The CDR3 DNA is TGTGCCAGCTCTCTATCGGGGCGGCTCTACGAGCAGTACTTC. Its translation is CASSLSGRLYEQYF.